This passage covers 27 T cell receptor beta chains from one sample sequenced in a study of blood T cell repertoires in COVID-19. Using immunoSEQ multiplex PCR, the repertoire was profiled, and TCRdb retains in-frame clones only, with some absent. The table lists roughly 62,000 clones, approximately 90% of them singletons, with roughly a tenth in the top ten. The sequenced material came from peripheral blood. These receptors were taken from a human donor with acute or convalescent COVID-19. The donor label of this sample is uncertain.

The CDR3 nucleotides read TGCGCCAGCAGTGATAATCAGGGAAGCTACACCTTC. This encodes CASSDNQGSYTF. The rearrangement joins TRBV10-1 to TRBJ1-2; D is perhaps TRBD1 (5 bases). Germline loops: CDR1 WNHNN, CDR2 SYGVQD (reference sequence). V was clipped by 3 bases and J by 9 bases, with 11 bases between them. The CDR3 extends over 12 amino acids.

The V call is TRBV13, the J call TRBJ1-1; no definite D call. The V end was cut by 4 bases, the J end by 11 bases, with 14 bases between. Germline V CDR1 and CDR2: PRHDT, FYEKMQ (reference sequence). CDR3 size: 12 residues. In DNA form, the CDR3 reads TGTGCCAGCAGCTCGGCCGGGATTGGGGCTTTCTTT. It translates to CASSSAGIGAFF.

The chain combines TRBV24-1 with TRBJ2-7, with D possibly being TRBD2 (5 bases). V shed 3 bases and J shed 2 bases, with 10 bases lying between them. CDR3 length equals 14 residues. Germline CDR1 reads KGHDR; CDR2 reads SFDVKD. DNA of the CDR3: TGTGCCACCAGTGATCCGGGGAAGCCCTACGAGCAGTACTTC. Translating gives CATSDPGKPYEQYF.

The chain has TRBV5-1 and TRBJ1-4, with 7 bases matching TRBD1. V trimming: 0 bases; J trimming: 7 bases; junction bases outside the gene matches: 6. The germline gives CDR1 SGHRS, CDR2 YFSETQ. This CDR3 has 15 residues. The DNA of the CDR3 is TGCGCCAGCAGCTTGGAAGCAGGGGGGTCTGAAAAACTGTTTTTT. It encodes CASSLEAGGSEKLFF.

The CDR3 DNA follows: TGTGCCAGCAGTCCCTCGGACAGGGGGCATACCGGGGAGCTGTTTTTT. Its protein product is CASSPSDRGHTGELFF. The chain joins TRBV2 to TRBJ2-2; 11 positions match TRBD1. The CDR3 covers 16 residues. Germline V gene data show CDR1 as SNHLY and CDR2 as FYNNEI. V lost 5 bases to trimming and J lost 5 bases; unmatched junction nucleotides: 7.

The chain couples TRBV7-3 to TRBJ2-5; D uncertain. Trimming cost V 5 bases and J 5 bases, with 15 bases left between them. Germline lookup yields CDR1 SGHTA and CDR2 FQGTGA. This CDR3 has 14 amino acids. Here the CDR3 DNA reads TGTGCCAGCAGCCTTGCCGGTGGGCTGGAGACCCAGTACTTC. Its translation: CASSLAGGLETQYF.

V usage is TRBV2 and J usage is TRBJ1-2, with TRBD1 identical over 7 bases. Unmatched junction bases numbered 6, after V lost 1 base and J lost 7 bases. This CDR3 comprises 14 residues. Germline V gene sequence: CDR1 SNHLY, CDR2 FYNNEI. The CDR3 loop is CASSEVQSGGGYTF. For the CDR3, the DNA is TGTGCCAGCAGTGAAGTACAATCAGGGGGTGGCTACACCTTC.

This sequence joins TRBV3-1 (or the pseudogene TRBV3-2) and TRBJ1-4; 8 bases agree with TRBD1. This CDR3 has 15 amino acids. Losses at the gene ends were 4 bases for V and 8 bases for J; bases not matched to a gene: 9. From germline, CDR1 is LGHDT and CDR2 YNNKEL (reference sequence). The DNA of the CDR3 is TGTGCCAGCAGCCTAAGGACAGGGTTCGTAGAAAAACTGTTTTTT. This encodes CASSLRTGFVEKLFF.

This rearrangement joins TRBV27 to TRBJ2-1; 14 nucleotides agree with TRBD2. Trimming cost V 4 bases and J 6 bases; bases outside gene matches: 2. The CDR3 is made up of 15 amino acids. The germline gives CDR1 MNHEY, CDR2 SMNVEV (reference sequence). CDR3 loop: CASSWGLAGVNEQFF. In DNA, the CDR3 is TGTGCCAGCAGTTGGGGACTAGCGGGGGTCAATGAGCAGTTCTTC.

This chain links TRBV7-8 with TRBJ2-7; 7 positions match TRBD1. Germline V gene data show CDR1 as SGHVS and CDR2 as FQNEAQ. With V trimmed by 2 bases and J by 1 base, 5 bases remained unmatched. CDR3 size: 15 residues. CDR3 loop: CASSLQGVNSYEQYF. Written as DNA, the CDR3 is TGTGCCAGCAGCTTACAGGGGGTGAATTCCTACGAGCAGTACTTC.

The chain uses TRBV3-1 (or the pseudogene TRBV3-2) and TRBJ2-1, with 13 bases lining up with TRBD2. The CDR3 length is 16 residues. CDR1 is LGHDT, CDR2 YNNKEL, per germline (reference sequence). Germline trimming cut 5 bases from V and 6 bases from J; bases unmatched to any gene: 7. The CDR3 sequence: CASSFGLAGVGNEQFF. The CDR3 DNA reads as TGTGCCAGCAGCTTCGGACTAGCGGGAGTAGGCAATGAGCAGTTCTTC.

The chain links TRBV10-3 to TRBJ2-5, with 7 bases fitting TRBD1. Germline CDR1 ENHRY, CDR2 SYGVKD. The V and J ends lost 5 bases and 0 bases, in that order; junction bases with no gene match: 9. CDR3 length: 16 residues. The DNA of the CDR3 is TGTGCCATCAGTCCCGAAAACGGACAGGACCAAGAGACCCAGTACTTC. Protein product: CAISPENGQDQETQYF.

The CDR3 DNA follows: TGTGCCAGCAAGAAAGGACTTATCGGAGGTCAGCCCCAGCATTTT. Residues: CASKKGLIGGQPQHF. The chain employs TRBV28 and TRBJ1-5, with D unclear. This CDR3 comprises 15 residues. The germline V gene has CDR1 MDHEN and CDR2 SYDVKM. Trimming pared 7 bases from V and 6 bases from J, leaving 19 bases between.

This clone was seen a single time. V gene TRBV24-1 combines with J gene TRBJ2-3; D is ambiguous. The CDR3 contains 15 residues. V was shortened by 3 bases and J by 0 bases, with 9 bases between the two germline ends. The germline CDR1 and CDR2 sequences are KGHDR and SFDVKD. The CDR3, as DNA: TGTGCCACCAGTGATCCGTTGACTAGCACAGATACGCAGTATTTT. It specifies CATSDPLTSTDTQYF.

The rearrangement uses TRBV29-1 and TRBJ2-3; D call uncertain. The germline V gene encodes CDR1 SQVTM and CDR2 ANQGSEA. This CDR3 has 13 residues. V lost 4 bases, J lost 0 bases, and 8 bases lay in between. As DNA, the CDR3 is TGCAGCGTTGTCCCACAAAGCACAGATACGCAGTATTTT. This sequence encodes CSVVPQSTDTQYF.

This chain connects TRBV5-1 to TRBJ2-1, with TRBD1 as a possible D gene (6 bases). V was trimmed by 0 bases and J by 7 bases, leaving 14 bases between them. The germline V gene encodes CDR1 SGHRS and CDR2 YFSETQ. The CDR3 sequence is 15 residues long. The CDR3 DNA follows: TGCGCCAGCAGCTTGGACACAGGGTGGGCAAATGAGCAGTTCTTC. Translated, it gives CASSLDTGWANEQFF. The entire variable domain, with the rest obtained from reference TRBV5-1 and TRBJ2-1, is as follows: KAGVTQTPRYLIKTRGQQVTLSCSPISGHRSVSWYQQTPGQGLQFLFEYFSETQRNKGNFPGRFSGRQFSNSRSEMNVSTLELGDSALYLCASSLDTGWANEQFFGPGTRLTVL.

This chain joins TRBV28 and TRBJ2-1; 7 nucleotides agree with TRBD2. The V gene's germline CDR1 is MDHEN and CDR2 SYDVKM. The length of the CDR3 is 15 residues. Trimming removed 6 bases from V and 4 bases from J; junction bases left unmatched: 9. CDR3 in DNA: TGTGCCAGCAGCGGTGGGAGGGCCCTTTACAATGAGCAGTTCTTC. This gives the protein CASSGGRALYNEQFF.

The CDR3 nucleotides read TGTGCCAGCACCCCAGGGCCAGACCTGAACTCTGGGGCCAACGTCCTGACTTTC. Translated, it gives CASTPGPDLNSGANVLTF. The chain links TRBV28 to TRBJ2-6; D perhaps matches TRBD1 (5 bases). CDR1 and CDR2 from the germline V gene are MDHEN and SYDVKM. CDR3 length: 18 amino acids. Trimming took 7 bases from V and 0 from J, leaving 19 bases between them. The full variable domain, with the rest looked up from reference TRBV28 and TRBJ2-6, is DVKVTQSSRYLVKRTGEKVFLECVQDMDHENMFWYRQDPGLGLRLIYFSYDVKMKEKGDIPEGYSVSREKKERFSLILESASTNQTSMYLCASTPGPDLNSGANVLTFGAGSRLTVL.

J is TRBJ2-4 and V is TRBV7-6; 14 nucleotides line up with TRBD2. The junction had 7 bases not matched to a gene; V was cut back by 5 bases and J by 7 bases. The germline V gene has CDR1 SGHVS and CDR2 FNYEAQ. The CDR3 is made up of 16 amino acids. The CDR3 DNA reads TGTGCCAGCAGCCCGACTAGCGGGGGGGCAGCCAACATTCAGTACTTC. Protein: CASSPTSGGAANIQYF. The full variable domain, completed using reference TRBV7-6 and TRBJ2-4, is GAGVSQSPRYKVTKRGQDVALRCDPISGHVSLYWYRQALGQGPEFLTYFNYEAQQDKSGLPNDRFSAERPEGSISTLTIQRTEQRDSAMYRCASSPTSGGAANIQYFGAGTRLSVL.

This chain joins TRBV3-1 (or the pseudogene TRBV3-2) and TRBJ1-2, with TRBD1 matching 9 bases. CDR1 LGHDT and CDR2 YNNKEL come from the germline V gene (reference sequence). This CDR3 is built from 14 residues. The junction had 5 bases not matched to a gene; V was cut back by 2 bases and J by 7 bases. CDR3 nucleotide sequence: TGTGCCAGCAGCCAACGGGGACAGGGTAGTGGCTACACCTTC. It specifies CASSQRGQGSGYTF.

This clone was observed a handful of times. V gene TRBV5-4 combines with J gene TRBJ2-3; D might be TRBD1 (5 bases). V dropped 0 bases and J dropped 9 bases, with 8 bases sitting between them. The germline CDR1 and CDR2 sequences are SGHNT and YYREEE (reference sequence). This CDR3 region has 12 residues. CDR3 region: CASSLDRTTQYF. CDR3 DNA sequence: TGTGCCAGCAGCTTGGATAGGACAACGCAGTATTTT.

J is TRBJ2-1 and V is TRBV11-3; D may be TRBD2 (6 bases). V lost 1 base, J lost 0 bases, and 10 bases lay in between. Germline V lookup: CDR1 SGHNT, CDR2 YENEEA. This CDR3 has 16 amino acids. The chain's CDR3 is CASSLGGGSSYNEQFF. The CDR3 DNA sequence: TGTGCCAGCAGCTTAGGTGGGGGGAGCTCCTACAATGAGCAGTTCTTC.

V and J are TRBV3-1 (or the pseudogene TRBV3-2) and TRBJ1-6, with unresolved D. The CDR3 runs 16 residues. Germline V gives CDR1 LGHDT, CDR2 YNNKEL (reference sequence). Trimming removed 0 bases from V and 5 bases from J, with 11 bases in between. The CDR3 DNA is TGTGCCAGCAGCCAAGATGCCTCAACGGATAATTCACCCCTCCACTTT. Protein product: CASSQDASTDNSPLHF.

The chain is built from TRBV7-3 and TRBJ2-2; 10 bases line up with TRBD2. Germline V gene data show CDR1 as SGHTA and CDR2 as FQGTGA. Unmatched junction bases numbered 10, after V lost 5 bases and J lost 7 bases. The CDR3 is 16 residues long. The CDR3 here is CASSTILAGQGGELFF. The CDR3 coding sequence is TGTGCCAGCAGCACCATACTAGCGGGACAAGGCGGGGAGCTGTTTTTT.

This clone was observed a handful of times. The V gene is TRBV7-6, the J gene TRBJ1-3; 7 nucleotides line up with TRBD1. This CDR3 is built from 14 residues. After removal of 5 bases from V and 2 bases from J, the junction contained 3 bases not matched to a gene. Germline CDR1 and CDR2: SGHVS and FNYEAQ. The CDR3: CASSATGAGNTIYF. The CDR3 DNA reads TGTGCCAGCAGCGCCACAGGGGCTGGAAACACCATATATTTT.

The gene calls are TRBV15 and TRBJ1-5, with D unclear. Trimming left V 2 bases short and J 7 bases short, with 12 bases between. The CDR3 sequence is 14 residues long. CDR1 and CDR2 (germline): LNHNV, YYDKDF (reference sequence). The CDR3 DNA follows: TGTGCCACCAGCAGACCAGGCAGCCGGCAGCCCCAGCATTTT. Translated, it gives CATSRPGSRQPQHF.

V usage is TRBV30 and J usage is TRBJ1-1; 8 bases map to TRBD1. This CDR3 has 13 residues. Germline assignment: CDR1 GTSNPN and CDR2 SVGIG (reference sequence). The junction had 10 bases not matched to a gene; V was cut back by 3 bases and J by 10 bases. The CDR3 sequence: CAWSPSSGTGAFF. CDR3 nucleotides: TGTGCCTGGAGCCCAAGTAGTGGGACAGGAGCTTTCTTT.